These 15 T cell receptor beta chains share one sample of origin, sequenced in a study of T cell changes during pregnancy in multiple sclerosis. Here immunoSEQ multiplex PCR was the method, and the copy in TCRdb shows in-frame clones only, minus some. The sample has fewer than 70,000 clones, about 83% seen once. Sequenced: peripheral blood from another person, used as feeder cells. These receptors were taken from a human donor whose cells served as feeder cells for cultures in a pregnancy study.

As regards this clone: At one end, the junction sequence differs from germline, possibly due to a read error. The chain uses TRBV7-7 and TRBJ2-3; a possible D gene is TRBD2 (6 bases). The germline V gene encodes CDR1 SSHAT and CDR2 FNYEAQ (reference sequence). The CDR3 has 16 amino acids. The CDR3 sequence is CASSPLGGASTDTQYF. The CDR3 region has the DNA TGTGCTAGCAGCCCCCTCGGGGGAGCTAGCACAGATACGCAGTATTTT.

The gene calls are TRBV5-4 and TRBJ1-3; tentative D call: TRBD1 (5 bases). With 4 bases removed from V and 0 bases from J, the gap between germline ends came to 14 bases. This CDR3 region has 16 residues. CDR1 and CDR2 from the germline V gene are SGHNT and YYREEE (reference sequence). The CDR3 DNA reads TGTGCCAGCAGCACCGGGACTCAGAGCTCTGGAAACACCATATATTTT. It encodes CASSTGTQSSGNTIYF.

This clone appeared once. V gene TRBV6-4 combines with J gene TRBJ2-2; D possibly corresponds to TRBD1 (6 bases). The CDR3 spans 15 residues. Germline assignment: CDR1 MRHNA and CDR2 SNTAGT. Trimming took off 6 bases at V and 1 base at J, with 12 bases between the two ends. The CDR3 coding sequence is TGTGCCAGCAGCCCAGGGGAGCTGAACACCGGGGAGCTGTTTTTT. Translating gives CASSPGELNTGELFF.

The V gene is TRBV18, the J gene TRBJ1-1; 9 bases agree with TRBD1. The CDR3 is made up of 15 amino acids. J lost 4 bases, V lost 3 bases, and 6 bases had no gene match. Germline V gene lookup returns CDR1 KGHSH and CDR2 LQKENI. CDR3 DNA sequence: TGTGCCAGCTCACCGACAGGGGGAAGCGGCACTGAAGCTTTCTTT. Translated, it gives CASSPTGGSGTEAFF.

This clone showed up just once. The chain uses TRBV10-1 and TRBJ1-2; tentatively, D is TRBD1 (6 bases). Germline-derived CDR1 and CDR2 are WNHNN and SYGVQD (reference sequence). V lost 4 bases, J lost 8 bases, and 17 bases lay in between. The CDR3 spans 14 residues. As DNA, the CDR3 is TGCGCCAGCAGTGGGAGAAAGACAGGCTGCGGCTACACCTTC. Its protein product is CASSGRKTGCGYTF.

This clone was seen a few times. The chain links TRBV7-9 to TRBJ1-3; D remains ambiguous. V lost 5 bases and J 4 bases, leaving 12 bases between the germline ends. Germline CDR1 and CDR2: SEHNR and FQNEAQ (reference sequence). The CDR3 runs to 14 residues. The CDR3 spells CASSPTKIGNTIYF. Written as DNA, the CDR3 is TGTGCCAGCAGCCCAACCAAGATAGGAAACACCATATATTTT.

V and J are TRBV2 and TRBJ2-7, with a tentative D call TRBD1 (6 bases). V shed 3 bases and J shed 9 bases, with 9 bases lying between them. Germline values: CDR1 SNHLY, CDR2 FYNNEI. The CDR3 totals 11 residues. The CDR3 reads CASSEGAAQYF. The CDR3 coding sequence is TGTGCCAGCAGTGAGGGGGCGGCGCAGTACTTC.

The CDR3 reads CASSPFATNTEAFF. In nucleotides, the CDR3 is TGCGCCAGCAGCCCTTTTGCGACGAACACTGAAGCTTTCTTT. V is TRBV5-1 and J is TRBJ1-1; D gene unclear. With 4 bases removed from V and 1 base from J, the gap between germline ends came to 11 bases. This CDR3 region has 14 residues. The germline CDR1 and CDR2 sequences are SGHRS and YFSETQ.

V and J are TRBV11-2 and TRBJ2-7; D is tentatively TRBD1 or TRBD2 (5 bases each). This CDR3 is built from 15 residues. Germline assignment: CDR1 SGHAT and CDR2 FQNNGV. Trimming stripped 7 bases from V and 9 bases from J, with 25 bases between. As DNA, the CDR3 is TGTGCCAGCACCACCCAGGGCAGGGAGATACGAGGGCAGTACTTC. It translates to CASTTQGREIRGQYF.

The rearrangement uses TRBV5-4 and TRBJ2-6; 8 bases align to TRBD2. This CDR3 is 19 amino acids long. Trimming at V came to 6 bases and at J to 3 bases, leaving 17 bases not matched to a gene. CDR1 is SGHNT and CDR2 is YYREEE in the germline V gene (reference sequence). The chain's CDR3 is CASTRGGHQKWVGANVLTF. The CDR3 bases are TGTGCCAGCACCCGGGGGGGACACCAAAAGTGGGTTGGGGCCAACGTCCTGACTTTC.

J is TRBJ2-3 and V is TRBV5-1; 7 bases line up with TRBD1. The CDR3 is 14 residues long. Germline values: CDR1 SGHRS, CDR2 YFSETQ. V trimming: 4 bases; J trimming: 6 bases; junction bases outside the gene matches: 8. CDR3 region: CASSGQGDRDTQYF. DNA of the CDR3: TGCGCCAGCAGCGGCCAGGGGGATCGGGATACGCAGTATTTT.

The V call is TRBV7-3, the J call TRBJ2-3, with D possibly TRBD1 on 5 matching bases. The V end lost 5 bases, the J end lost 0 bases, and 15 bases lay between the germline ends. Germline lookup yields CDR1 SGHTA and CDR2 FQGTGA. The CDR3 runs to 16 residues. Here the CDR3 DNA reads TGTGCCAGCAGCCTCACAGGCTTTGCTAGCACAGATACGCAGTATTTT. It translates to CASSLTGFASTDTQYF.

This chain uses TRBV28 with TRBJ1-2; TRBD1 is a possible D gene (6 bases). The germline gives CDR1 MDHEN, CDR2 SYDVKM. The CDR3 is 13 amino acids. V was pared by 2 bases and J by 8 bases, with 12 bases between. Here the CDR3 reads CASSLTGLKGYTF. DNA of the CDR3: TGTGCCAGCAGTTTAACAGGGTTAAAGGGCTACACCTTC.

The gene calls are TRBV19 and TRBJ1-2; tentative D call: TRBD1 (6 bases). V lost 6 bases to trimming and J lost 4 bases, with 12 bases between them. The V gene's germline CDR1 is LNHDA and CDR2 SQIVND (reference sequence). The CDR3 is 13 amino acids. The CDR3 nucleotides are TGTGCCAGTAGGATGACAGGAGTCTATGGCTACACCTTC. Its translation is CASRMTGVYGYTF.

This chain uses TRBV10-3 with TRBJ2-3, with a possible D match to TRBD1 (6 bases). The CDR3 is 14 amino acids. Germline lookup yields CDR1 ENHRY and CDR2 SYGVKD. The V end lost 5 bases, the J end lost 6 bases, and 15 bases lay between the germline ends. The CDR3 DNA reads as TGTGCCATCAGTTCAGGGGATCGTAGGGATACGCAGTATTTT. Translating it yields CAISSGDRRDTQYF.